The 25 T cell receptor beta chains reported below all come from one sample, sequenced in a study of T cell changes during pregnancy in multiple sclerosis (dated by TCRdb to about 2019). Library prep was done by the immunoSEQ multiplex PCR assay. TCRdb's version of the immuneACCESS table is confined to in-frame rearrangements and falls short of the full clone set. An unresolved V gene accounts for under half of the shortfall where checked; the remainder is of unknown origin. The sample contains approximately 83,000 clones, almost 95% of them found a single time. The ten biggest clones cover 2.2% of the sample. Here the sequenced sample was peripheral blood, taken in the third trimester of pregnancy. These TCRs come from a female donor with multiple sclerosis, enrolled in a pregnancy study.

This chain links TRBV5-1 with TRBJ2-3, with 8 bases lining up with TRBD2. Germline V CDR1 and CDR2: SGHRS, YFSETQ. CDR3 length: 16 amino acids. The J segment lost 3 bases and the V segment lost 4 bases, leaving 10 bases of the junction unmatched. CDR3 region: CASSESTGGWTDTQYF. CDR3 nucleotides: TGCGCCAGCAGCGAGTCTACGGGAGGGTGGACAGATACGCAGTATTTT.

The chain couples TRBV15 to TRBJ2-2; D gene uncertain. CDR1 and CDR2 (germline): LNHNV, YYDKDF (reference sequence). V gave up 0 bases and J gave up 7 bases, with 6 bases separating them. The CDR3 runs 13 residues. The CDR3, as DNA: TGTGCCACCAGCAGAGATCAGAACGGGGAGCTGTTTTTT. Protein: CATSRDQNGELFF.

V usage is TRBV15 and J usage is TRBJ2-3; 9 nucleotides line up with TRBD2. Germline-derived CDR1 and CDR2 are LNHNV and YYDKDF (reference sequence). Trimming at V came to 0 bases and at J to 3 bases, leaving 7 bases not matched to a gene. CDR3 length: 17 amino acids. The DNA for the CDR3 is TGTGCCACCAGCAGAGACCACAGCGGGAGGTCGACAGATACGCAGTATTTT. Translated: CATSRDHSGRSTDTQYF.

The chain links TRBV30 to TRBJ2-5; D is unresolved. The V end lost 3 bases, the J end lost 5 bases, and 13 bases lay between the germline ends. The CDR3 runs to 13 residues. Germline CDR1 GTSNPN, CDR2 SVGIG (reference sequence). CDR3 region: CAWRLSRWETQYF. The CDR3, as DNA: TGTGCCTGGAGACTCTCTAGATGGGAGACCCAGTACTTC.

The chain links TRBV7-9 to TRBJ2-7; TRBD2 matches at 7 bases. This CDR3 comprises 15 residues. Germline assignment: CDR1 SEHNR and CDR2 FQNEAQ (reference sequence). The trim removed 0 bases at V and 3 bases at J, leaving 5 bases unmatched. CDR3 in amino acids: CASSLASGGIYEQYF. The CDR3 DNA follows: TGTGCCAGCAGCTTAGCGTCGGGGGGAATCTACGAGCAGTACTTC. The whole variable domain, filled in from reference TRBV7-9 and TRBJ2-7, reads DTGVSQNPRHKITKRGQNVTFRCDPISEHNRLYWYRQTLGQGPEFLTYFQNEAQLEKSRLLSDRFSAERPKGSFSTLEIQRTEQGDSAMYLCASSLASGGIYEQYFGPGTRLTVT.

This chain connects TRBV4-2 to TRBJ2-7; no firm D call. In germline, CDR1 is LGHNA, CDR2 YNFKEQ. There are 15 residues in the CDR3. The V end was cut by 1 base, the J end by 0 bases, with 10 bases between. The chain's CDR3 is CASSQVSANSYEQYF. CDR3 in DNA: TGTGCCAGCAGCCAAGTTTCCGCGAACTCCTACGAGCAGTACTTC.

V is TRBV15 and J is TRBJ2-1; 9 nucleotides match TRBD2. This CDR3 contains 17 residues. J gave up 8 bases and V 0 bases, and 11 bases lay outside the gene matches. Germline-derived CDR1 and CDR2 are LNHNV and YYDKDF (reference sequence). Written as DNA, the CDR3 is TGTGCCACCAGCAGAGATTCGGTAAGCGGGAGGTTTCATGAGCAGTTCTTC. Protein product: CATSRDSVSGRFHEQFF.

This chain uses TRBV5-4 with TRBJ2-3; 7 nucleotides agree with TRBD2. This CDR3 comprises 16 residues. V shed 4 bases, J shed 4 bases, and the junction held 12 bases outside the gene matches. Germline assignment: CDR1 SGHNT and CDR2 YYREEE (reference sequence). CDR3 in DNA: TGTGCCAGCAGCCCCCAAGCGGGGAGGGCCTCAGATACGCAGTATTTT. This sequence encodes CASSPQAGRASDTQYF.

The CDR3 nucleotides read TGTGCCAGCAGCAAGGGGGGAAATGGCTACACCTTC. This gives the protein CASSKGGNGYTF. This chain links TRBV21-1 with TRBJ1-2. TRBV21-1 is a pseudogene. The CDR3 has 12 residues.

This chain uses TRBV7-9 with TRBJ2-3; 10 bases are shared with TRBD1. Per the germline V gene, CDR1 is SEHNR and CDR2 is FQNEAQ (reference sequence). J lost 5 bases, V lost 5 bases, and 19 bases had no gene match. This CDR3 is built from 19 residues. CDR3 in amino acids: CASSPSLVSGTGAKDTQYF. Here the CDR3 DNA reads TGTGCCAGCAGCCCGAGCCTCGTTTCCGGGACAGGGGCTAAAGATACGCAGTATTTT. The full variable domain, in which reference TRBV7-9 and TRBJ2-3 provide the parts outside the CDR3, is DTGVSQNPRHKITKRGQNVTFRCDPISEHNRLYWYRQTLGQGPEFLTYFQNEAQLEKSRLLSDRFSAERPKGSFSTLEIQRTEQGDSAMYLCASSPSLVSGTGAKDTQYFGPGTRLTVL.

In its sample, this clone was seen once. V gene TRBV5-1 combines with J gene TRBJ2-1; 14 bases line up with TRBD2. The germline CDR1 and CDR2 sequences are SGHRS and YFSETQ. V lost 4 bases, J lost 7 bases, and 7 bases stayed unmatched. The CDR3 consists of 16 residues. CDR3 nucleotides: TGCGCCAGCAGCCCAACCGGGACTAGCGGGAGAAATGAGCAGTTCTTC. Protein sequence: CASSPTGTSGRNEQFF.

The J gene is TRBJ2-2, the V gene TRBV7-8; the D is unclear. Germline CDR1 and CDR2: SGHVS and FQNEAQ. The CDR3 length is 17 residues. V lost 2 bases and J 4 bases, leaving 17 bases between the germline ends. CDR3 sequence: CASSLFPTGSTTGELFF. DNA of the CDR3: TGTGCCAGCAGCTTATTTCCCACGGGTTCGACCACCGGGGAGCTGTTTTTT.

This sequence joins TRBV9 and TRBJ1-1, with D unclear. The V and J ends lost 0 bases and 4 bases respectively, with 7 bases between them. Germline lookup yields CDR1 SGDLS and CDR2 YYNGEE. The CDR3 is made up of 13 amino acids. The chain's CDR3 is CASSVVTGTEAFF. The DNA of the CDR3 is TGTGCCAGCAGCGTAGTGACGGGCACTGAAGCTTTCTTT.

The rearrangement uses TRBV9 and TRBJ2-3; D ambiguous. V was trimmed by 4 bases and J by 2 bases, leaving 8 bases between them. The CDR3 contains 13 residues. Germline V CDR1 and CDR2: SGDLS, YYNGEE. CDR3 nucleotide sequence: TGTGCCAGCAGCCTGCGGCACACAGATACGCAGTATTTT. Translating gives CASSLRHTDTQYF.

J is TRBJ2-1 and V is TRBV30; tentatively, D is TRBD2 (5 bases). Looked up from germline, CDR1 is GTSNPN and CDR2 is SVGIG (reference sequence). This CDR3 has 11 residues. Trimming removed 4 bases from V and 15 bases from J, with 16 bases in between. As DNA, the CDR3 is TGTGCCTGGATTGTAGTGGGAGCGGTGTTCTTC. Translation gives CAWIVVGAVFF.

This clone was detected once. The chain has TRBV11-2 and TRBJ1-1, with 10 nucleotides matching TRBD1. This CDR3 is built from 17 residues. Germline V gives CDR1 SGHAT, CDR2 FQNNGV. V dropped 5 bases and J dropped 2; count of bases not matched to a gene: 11. DNA for the CDR3: TGTGCCAGCAGCGTCAGAGGGACAGGGGCAACAAACACTGAAGCTTTCTTT. This gives the protein CASSVRGTGATNTEAFF.

The chain is built from TRBV5-1 and TRBJ2-7; D remains unclear. The CDR3 contains 12 residues. Looked up from germline, CDR1 is SGHRS and CDR2 is YFSETQ. Trimming stripped 4 bases from V and 7 bases from J, with 12 bases between. The CDR3 bases are TGCGCCAGCAGCGGCTCCCTGCGGGAGCAGTACTTC. Its translation is CASSGSLREQYF.

The chain employs TRBV30 and TRBJ1-2, with no clear D. This CDR3 comprises 12 residues. Trimming removed 4 bases at V and 9 bases at J, with 15 bases between. Germline V gene sequence: CDR1 GTSNPN, CDR2 SVGIG (reference sequence). In DNA, the CDR3 is TGTGCCTGGACACAGAGTTTGGTTAGCTACACCTTC. Translating it yields CAWTQSLVSYTF.

At least ten counts were recorded for this clone. The chain has TRBV4-2 and TRBJ2-4; 10 nucleotides match TRBD2. Germline values: CDR1 LGHNA, CDR2 YNFKEQ. The V gene end was trimmed by 3 bases and the J gene end by 1 base; junction bases not matched to a gene: 12. This CDR3 contains 19 residues. The DNA of the CDR3 is TGTGCCAGCAGCCAGGGGGACTCTAGCGGGAGCCTCGCCAAAAACATTCAGTACTTC. Amino acid sequence: CASSQGDSSGSLAKNIQYF.

The chain recombines TRBV2 with TRBJ2-5; 15 nucleotides line up with TRBD2. J gave up 5 bases and V 5 bases, and 9 bases lay outside the gene matches. CDR1 is SNHLY and CDR2 is FYNNEI in the germline V gene. This CDR3 comprises 17 residues. CDR3 region: CASSFRTSGRAGETQYF. The CDR3 DNA reads TGTGCCAGCAGTTTTAGGACTAGCGGGAGGGCCGGGGAGACCCAGTACTTC.

The chain combines TRBV19 with TRBJ2-1; 12 positions agree with TRBD2. CDR1 and CDR2 (germline): LNHDA, SQIVND (reference sequence). The J segment lost 8 bases and the V segment lost 0 bases, leaving 5 bases of the junction unmatched. The CDR3 is made up of 16 amino acids. The CDR3 loop reads CASSIDLAGGSDEQFF. CDR3 DNA: TGTGCCAGTAGTATAGATCTAGCGGGAGGGTCAGATGAGCAGTTCTTC.

This chain uses TRBV6-4 with TRBJ1-1; maybe TRBD1 (5 bases). The CDR3 is 14 residues long. The germline V and J ends were trimmed by 4 bases and 5 bases, with 14 bases remaining between them. In germline, CDR1 is MRHNA, CDR2 SNTAGT. The DNA of the CDR3 is TGTGCCAGCAGTGCGCAACCAAAGGGGACTGAAGCTTTCTTT. It is translated as CASSAQPKGTEAFF.

This rearrangement joins TRBV28 to TRBJ1-1, with no clear D. The germline V and J ends were trimmed by 4 bases and 0 bases, with 9 bases remaining between them. CDR3 length equals 14 residues. From germline, CDR1 is MDHEN and CDR2 SYDVKM. The CDR3 region is CASSSGRLNTEAFF. The CDR3 DNA sequence: TGTGCCAGCAGTTCGGGTCGTTTGAACACTGAAGCTTTCTTT.

The chain couples TRBV4-2 to TRBJ2-5, with no clear D. This CDR3 region has 12 residues. Germline V gene data show CDR1 as LGHNA and CDR2 as YNFKEQ. Trimming shortened V by 0 bases and J by 5 bases, and 4 bases separated the two germline ends. The CDR3 is CASSQEEETQYF. CDR3 coding DNA: TGTGCCAGCAGCCAAGAAGAGGAGACCCAGTACTTC.

V usage is TRBV6-5 and J usage is TRBJ2-7; maybe TRBD2 (6 bases). The CDR3 totals 12 residues. Germline V gene sequence: CDR1 MNHEY, CDR2 SVGAGI. Trimming stripped 6 bases from V and 4 bases from J, with 10 bases between. The DNA of the CDR3 is TGTGCCAGCAGGGGGAGGCCATACGAGCAGTACTTC. Protein product: CASRGRPYEQYF.